Below, 5 T cell receptor beta chains from the same sample are listed, as sequenced in a study of T cell responses to AZD1222 COVID-19 vaccine. The protocol was immunoSEQ multiplex PCR, while the TCRdb copy is restricted to in-frame clones and leaves out a portion. The sample yields about 120,000 clones, roughly 90% seen once. The sequencing used peripheral blood, collected on day 0 of AZD1222 vaccination. These receptors were taken from an adult in good health.

The rearrangement joins TRBV6-4 to TRBJ2-1, with TRBD1 identical over 11 bases. Germline V gene sequence: CDR1 MRHNA, CDR2 SNTAGT. The CDR3 extends over 15 amino acids. Trimming cost V 8 bases and J 5 bases; bases outside gene matches: 8. The CDR3 is CASRLGTGGDNEQFF. CDR3 coding DNA: TGTGCCAGCCGGTTAGGGACAGGGGGTGACAATGAGCAGTTCTTC.

This chain uses TRBV30 with TRBJ1-1, with D possibly being TRBD1 (5 bases). Germline V gives CDR1 GTSNPN, CDR2 SVGIG (reference sequence). V lost 6 bases and J 3 bases, leaving 14 bases between the germline ends. This CDR3 is built from 13 residues. CDR3: CACLRLGHTEAFF. CDR3 bases: TGTGCCTGCCTAAGGTTGGGGCACACTGAAGCTTTCTTT. Filled out from reference TRBV30 and TRBJ1-1, the complete variable domain reads SQTIHQWPATLVQPVGSPLSLECTVEGTSNPNLYWYRQAAGRGLQLLFYSVGIGQISSEVPQNLSASRPQDRQFILSSKKLLLSDSGFYLCACLRLGHTEAFFGQGTRLTVV.

V gene TRBV10-3 combines with J gene TRBJ1-1; D call uncertain. Germline V CDR1 and CDR2: ENHRY, SYGVKD. The CDR3 is made up of 13 amino acids. V dropped 8 bases and J dropped 6 bases, with 16 bases sitting between them. CDR3 nucleotide sequence: TGTGCCATCGGGATACCAGGAGCGGCTGAAGCTTTCTTT. Amino acid sequence: CAIGIPGAAEAFF.

The J gene is TRBJ1-3, the V gene TRBV28, with D uncertain. Trimming removed 2 bases from V and 0 bases from J, with 17 bases in between. The germline gives CDR1 MDHEN, CDR2 SYDVKM. This CDR3 is 18 amino acids long. The CDR3 DNA reads TGTGCCAGCAGTTTACTCCCCGAGGGCTACGTCTCTGGAAACACCATATATTTT. Amino acid sequence: CASSLLPEGYVSGNTIYF.

The chain recombines TRBV5-1 with TRBJ2-7; 8 bases match TRBD1. In germline, CDR1 is SGHRS, CDR2 YFSETQ. Trimming cost V 4 bases and J 2 bases; bases outside gene matches: 8. This CDR3 is 15 amino acids long. This CDR3 is CASSPAPQGAYEQYF. As DNA, the CDR3 is TGCGCCAGCAGCCCGGCCCCACAGGGGGCCTACGAGCAGTACTTC.